This TCR beta chain was recorded in a study of blood T cells in healthy people across ages. Turning to the study itself: Template switching captured about one barcoded beta molecule per two T cells. Study outcomes and limitations: Aged donors had fewer naive CD4+ cells and lower diversity than long-lived donors.

Extracted total RNA amounted to at least 5.5 micrograms for each sample. The CDR3 spans 13 residues. Germline CDR1 reads SQVTM; CDR2 reads ANQGSEA. Trimming removed 8 bases from V and 7 bases from J, with 18 bases in between. It was with a sample-barcoded 5' primer and a J-beta primer mix that a second PCR of roughly 7 to 12 cycles was run. Each cDNA molecule, via a template-switch adaptor with 12 random nucleotides, was tagged. From the 5' RACE reads, TCRdb called clonotypes with MiXCR, one entry per CDR3 protein. The repertoire holds 650,000 or so distinct CDR3 sequences, roughly half seen once, with approximately 13% in the top ten. This clonotype was seen only a few times. The antigen remains undetermined.

This chain joins TRBV29-1 and TRBJ1-3; TRBD1 might be the D (5 bases). This clonotype was sampled from a woman older than 75 in good health. The material sequenced was blood. The CDR3 sequence is CSITGGAGNTIYF. The CDR3 DNA reads as TGCAGCATTACAGGAGGCGCAGGGAACACCATATATTTT.